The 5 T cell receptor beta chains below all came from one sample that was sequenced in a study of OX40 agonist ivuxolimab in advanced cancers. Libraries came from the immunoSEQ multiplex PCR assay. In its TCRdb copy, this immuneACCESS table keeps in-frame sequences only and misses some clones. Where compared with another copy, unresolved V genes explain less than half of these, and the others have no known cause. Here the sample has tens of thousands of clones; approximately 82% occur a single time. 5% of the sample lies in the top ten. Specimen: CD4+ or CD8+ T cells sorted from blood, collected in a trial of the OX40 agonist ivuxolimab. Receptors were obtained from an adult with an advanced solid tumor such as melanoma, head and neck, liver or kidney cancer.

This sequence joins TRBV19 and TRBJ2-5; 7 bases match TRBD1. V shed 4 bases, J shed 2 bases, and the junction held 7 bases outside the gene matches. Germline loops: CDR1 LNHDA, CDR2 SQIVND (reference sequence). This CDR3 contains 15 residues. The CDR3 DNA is TGTGCCAGTAGTACCACCGGGACAGTTCAAGAGACCCAGTACTTC. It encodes CASSTTGTVQETQYF.

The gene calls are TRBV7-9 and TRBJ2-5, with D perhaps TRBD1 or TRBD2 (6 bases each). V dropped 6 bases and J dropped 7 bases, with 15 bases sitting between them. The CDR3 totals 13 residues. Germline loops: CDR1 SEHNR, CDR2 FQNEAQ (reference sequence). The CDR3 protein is CASRLKGGATQYF. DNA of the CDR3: TGTGCCAGCAGACTCAAGGGGGGAGCGACCCAGTACTTC.

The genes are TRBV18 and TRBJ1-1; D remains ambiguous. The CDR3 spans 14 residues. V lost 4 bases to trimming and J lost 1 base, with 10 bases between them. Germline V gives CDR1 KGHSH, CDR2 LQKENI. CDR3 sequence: CASSLSSANTEAFF. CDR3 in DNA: TGTGCCAGCTCACTTAGCAGTGCGAACACTGAAGCTTTCTTT.

The DNA for the CDR3 is TGTGCCAGCAGCTTGGCCGTTAACGGGGGAACCGTTATCCATTATGGCTACACCTTC. It codes for CASSLAVNGGTVIHYGYTF. The chain uses TRBV5-5 and TRBJ1-2, with D perhaps TRBD1 (5 bases). The V end lost 0 bases, the J end lost 5 bases, and 26 bases lay between the germline ends. The CDR3 runs to 19 residues. From germline, CDR1 is SGHKS and CDR2 YYEKEE (reference sequence).

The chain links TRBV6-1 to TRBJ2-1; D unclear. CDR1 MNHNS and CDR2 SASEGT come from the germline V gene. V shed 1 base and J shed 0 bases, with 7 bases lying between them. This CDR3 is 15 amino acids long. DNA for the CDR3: TGTGCCAGCAGTGAAGTTCCGAGCTCCTACAATGAGCAGTTCTTC. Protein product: CASSEVPSSYNEQFF.